This T cell receptor (beta chain) was profiled in a study of cytomegalovirus exposure and HLA in healthy donors. About the study: Samples from HLA-typed donors yielded 65 million to 85 million unique TCRs in an early data release. Most genotyped donors, about 81% of fewer than 400, had Caucasian-associated genetic ancestry. Findings and caveats of the study: It was in a later analysis that TCR association rates were seen to vary by HLA locus, highest for DRB1 and lowest for HLA-C.

A word on this clone: Its antigen remains unknown.

PCR used 60 Vbeta primers and 13 Jbeta primers. The protocol was immunoSEQ multiplex PCR, while the TCRdb copy is restricted to in-frame clones and leaves out a portion. Of fewer than 250,000 clones listed, approximately 80% were seen once; the top ten hold around 3.9%. The V segment lost 5 bases and the J segment 7 bases; nucleotides outside the gene matches: 14. CDR3 length equals 15 residues. Germline V lookup: CDR1 SGHNT, CDR2 YENEEA. The gene calls are TRBV11-3 and TRBJ2-7; 7 nucleotides line up with TRBD1. Sample: PBMCs. The sequence derives from a male donor in good health and CMV-seronegative. CDR3 DNA: TGTGCCAGCAGCCGACACGGACAGGCCCCTAGTGAGCAGTACTTC. This gives the protein CASSRHGQAPSEQYF.